Detailed here is one T cell receptor (beta chain). These data originate in a study of blood T cells in healthy people across ages. Study-wide context: Per two T cells, template switching captured roughly one barcoded beta molecule.

CDR1 is SNHLY and CDR2 is FYNNEI in the germline V gene. The V segment lost 7 bases and the J segment 0 bases; nucleotides outside the gene matches: 9. This CDR3 comprises 16 residues. A sample-barcoded 5' primer and a J-beta primer mix were used in a second PCR of roughly 7 to 11 cycles. Every sample gave at least 2.5 million paired-end reads containing CDR3. MiXCR was run by TCRdb on the 5' RACE reads, yielding one entry per CDR3 protein. The table lists 450,000 to 700,000 distinct CDR3 sequences, 25% to 30% of them singletons, with around 20% in the top ten. The source of this sequence is a woman in her seventies in good health. The specimen sequenced was blood. The V call is TRBV2, the J call TRBJ2-3, with 8 bases matching TRBD2. DNA for the CDR3: TGTGCCAGCATCGGCGGGGGGACCGCTAGCACAGATACGCAGTATTTT. Protein sequence: CASIGGGTASTDTQYF.